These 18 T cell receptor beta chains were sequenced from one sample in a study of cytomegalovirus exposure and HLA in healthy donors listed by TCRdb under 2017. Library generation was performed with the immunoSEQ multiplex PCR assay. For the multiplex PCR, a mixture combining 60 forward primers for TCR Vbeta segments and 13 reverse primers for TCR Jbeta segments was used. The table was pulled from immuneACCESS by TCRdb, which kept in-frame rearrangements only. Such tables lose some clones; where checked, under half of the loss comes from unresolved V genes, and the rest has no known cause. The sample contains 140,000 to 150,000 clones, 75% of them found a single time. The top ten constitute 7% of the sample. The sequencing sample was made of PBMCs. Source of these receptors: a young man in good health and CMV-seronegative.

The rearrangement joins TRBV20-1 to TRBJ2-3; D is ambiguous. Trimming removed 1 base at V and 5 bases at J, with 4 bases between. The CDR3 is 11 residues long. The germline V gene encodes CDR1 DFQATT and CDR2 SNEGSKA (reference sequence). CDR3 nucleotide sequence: TGCAGTGCTAGAGTTAGAGATACGCAGTATTTT. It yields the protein CSARVRDTQYF.

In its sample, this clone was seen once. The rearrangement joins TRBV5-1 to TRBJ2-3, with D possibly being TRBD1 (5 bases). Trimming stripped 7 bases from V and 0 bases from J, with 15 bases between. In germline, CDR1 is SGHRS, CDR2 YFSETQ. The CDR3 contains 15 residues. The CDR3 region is CASSDTGYSTDTQYF. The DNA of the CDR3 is TGCGCCAGCTCGGATACAGGCTATAGCACAGATACGCAGTATTTT. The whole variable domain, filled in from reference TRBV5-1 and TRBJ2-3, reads KAGVTQTPRYLIKTRGQQVTLSCSPISGHRSVSWYQQTPGQGLQFLFEYFSETQRNKGNFPGRFSGRQFSNSRSEMNVSTLELGDSALYLCASSDTGYSTDTQYFGPGTRLTVL.

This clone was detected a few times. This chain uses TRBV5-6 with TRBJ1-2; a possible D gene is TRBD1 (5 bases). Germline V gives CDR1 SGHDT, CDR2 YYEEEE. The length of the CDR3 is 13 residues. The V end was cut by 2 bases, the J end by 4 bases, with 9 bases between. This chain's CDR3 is CASSLGTTYGYTF. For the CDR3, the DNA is TGTGCCAGCAGCTTAGGGACTACCTATGGCTACACCTTC.

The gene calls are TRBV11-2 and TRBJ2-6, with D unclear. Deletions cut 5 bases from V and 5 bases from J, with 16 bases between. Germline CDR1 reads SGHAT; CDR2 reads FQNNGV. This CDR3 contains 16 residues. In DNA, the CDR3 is TGTGCCAGCAGCCCCCTGCGGAGATCCTGGGCCAACGTCCTGACTTTC. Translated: CASSPLRRSWANVLTF.

CDR3 nucleotide sequence: TGTGCCAGCAGCCCCTCGTTTGGGACAGGGATATTAACTGAAGCTTTCTTT. Protein sequence: CASSPSFGTGILTEAFF. This chain uses TRBV7-8 with TRBJ1-1; 9 nucleotides line up with TRBD1. The CDR3 has 17 residues. V gave up 5 bases and J gave up 5 bases; unmatched junction bases: 15. The germline gives CDR1 SGHVS, CDR2 FQNEAQ.

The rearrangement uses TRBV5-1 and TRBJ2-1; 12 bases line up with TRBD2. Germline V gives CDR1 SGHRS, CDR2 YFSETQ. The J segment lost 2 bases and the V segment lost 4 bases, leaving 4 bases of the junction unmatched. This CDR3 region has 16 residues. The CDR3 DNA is TGCGCCAGCAGCGGCAGGACTAGCGGGACCTACAATGAGCAGTTCTTC. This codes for CASSGRTSGTYNEQFF.

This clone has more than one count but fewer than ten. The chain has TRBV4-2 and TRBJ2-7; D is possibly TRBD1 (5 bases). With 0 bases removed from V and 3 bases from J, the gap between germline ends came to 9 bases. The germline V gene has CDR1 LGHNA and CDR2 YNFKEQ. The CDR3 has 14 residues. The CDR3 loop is CASSQENQGYEQYF. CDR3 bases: TGTGCCAGCAGCCAAGAGAACCAGGGCTACGAGCAGTACTTC.

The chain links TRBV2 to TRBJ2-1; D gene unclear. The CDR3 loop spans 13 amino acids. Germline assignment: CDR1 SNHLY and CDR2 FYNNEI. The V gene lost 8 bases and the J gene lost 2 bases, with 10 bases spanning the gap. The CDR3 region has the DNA TGTGCCAGCTCCCTGGCCACCTACAATGAGCAGTTCTTC. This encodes CASSLATYNEQFF. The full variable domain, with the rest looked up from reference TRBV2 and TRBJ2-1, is EPEVTQTPSHQVTQMGQEVILRCVPISNHLYFYWYRQILGQKVEFLVSFYNNEISEKSEIFDDQFSVERPDGSNFTLKIRSTKLEDSAMYFCASSLATYNEQFFGPGTRLTVL.

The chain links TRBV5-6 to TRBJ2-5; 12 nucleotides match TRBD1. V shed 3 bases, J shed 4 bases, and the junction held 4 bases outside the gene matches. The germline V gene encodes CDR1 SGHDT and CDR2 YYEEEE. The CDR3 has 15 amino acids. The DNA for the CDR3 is TGTGCCAGCAGCTCGGGACAGGGGGCTTTAGAGACCCAGTACTTC. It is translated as CASSSGQGALETQYF.

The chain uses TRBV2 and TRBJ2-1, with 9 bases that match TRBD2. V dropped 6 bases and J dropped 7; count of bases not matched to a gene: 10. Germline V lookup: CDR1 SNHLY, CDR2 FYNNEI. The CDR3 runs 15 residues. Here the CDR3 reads CASRAGGPQGNEQFF. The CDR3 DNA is TGTGCCAGCAGAGCGGGAGGCCCCCAAGGGAATGAGCAGTTCTTC.

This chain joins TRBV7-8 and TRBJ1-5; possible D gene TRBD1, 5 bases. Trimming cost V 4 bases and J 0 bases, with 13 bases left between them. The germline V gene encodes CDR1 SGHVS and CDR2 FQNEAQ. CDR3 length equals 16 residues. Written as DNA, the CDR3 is TGTGCCAGCAGCTCCGAGCAGGGTTATAGCAATCAGCCCCAGCATTTT. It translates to CASSSEQGYSNQPQHF.

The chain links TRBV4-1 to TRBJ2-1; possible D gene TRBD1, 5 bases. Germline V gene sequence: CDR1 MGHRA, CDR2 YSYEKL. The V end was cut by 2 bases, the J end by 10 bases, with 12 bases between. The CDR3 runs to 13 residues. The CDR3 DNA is TGCGCCAGCAGCCAAATGGACATTCGGGAGCAGTTCTTC. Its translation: CASSQMDIREQFF.

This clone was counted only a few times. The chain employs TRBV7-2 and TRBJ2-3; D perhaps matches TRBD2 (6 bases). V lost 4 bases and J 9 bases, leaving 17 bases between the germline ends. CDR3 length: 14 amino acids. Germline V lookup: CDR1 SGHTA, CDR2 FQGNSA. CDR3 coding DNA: TGTGCCAGCAGCTCCGGCAGGGACTTCAGCACGCAGTATTTT. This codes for CASSSGRDFSTQYF.

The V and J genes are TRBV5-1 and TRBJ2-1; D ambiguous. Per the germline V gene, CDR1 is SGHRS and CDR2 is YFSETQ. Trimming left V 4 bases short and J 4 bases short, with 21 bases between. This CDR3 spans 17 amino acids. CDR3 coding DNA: TGCGCCAGCAGCCTATATACTCGACAAACGAATTACAATGAGCAGTTCTTC. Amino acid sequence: CASSLYTRQTNYNEQFF.

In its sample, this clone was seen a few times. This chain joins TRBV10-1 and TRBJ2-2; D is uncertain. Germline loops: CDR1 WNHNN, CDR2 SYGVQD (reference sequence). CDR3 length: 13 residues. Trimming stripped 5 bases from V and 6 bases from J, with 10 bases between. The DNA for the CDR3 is TGCGCCAGCAGTCGGGTTATCGCCGGGGAGCTGTTTTTT. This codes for CASSRVIAGELFF.

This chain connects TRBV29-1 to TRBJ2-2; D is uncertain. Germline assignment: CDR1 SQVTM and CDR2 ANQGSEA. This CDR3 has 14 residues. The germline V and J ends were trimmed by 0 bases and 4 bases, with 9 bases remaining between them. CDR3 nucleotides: TGCAGCGTTGAAGATCAGAGCGCCACCGGGGAGCTGTTTTTT. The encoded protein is CSVEDQSATGELFF.

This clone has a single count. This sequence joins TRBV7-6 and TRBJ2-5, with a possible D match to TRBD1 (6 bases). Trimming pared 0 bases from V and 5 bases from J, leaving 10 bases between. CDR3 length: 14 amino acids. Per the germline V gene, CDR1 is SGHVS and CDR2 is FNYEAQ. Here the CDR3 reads CASSLALGGETQYF. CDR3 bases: TGTGCCAGCAGCTTAGCCTTAGGGGGTGAGACCCAGTACTTC.

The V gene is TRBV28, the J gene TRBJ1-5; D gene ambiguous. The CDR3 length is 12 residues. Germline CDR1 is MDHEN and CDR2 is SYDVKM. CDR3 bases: TGTGCGTCCTCGGCGGTCAATCAGCCCCAGCATTTT. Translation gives CASSAVNQPQHF. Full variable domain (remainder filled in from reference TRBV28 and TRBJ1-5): DVKVTQSSRYLVKRTGEKVFLECVQDMDHENMFWYRQDPGLGLRLIYFSYDVKMKEKGDIPEGYSVSREKKERFSLILESASTNQTSMYLCASSAVNQPQHFGDGTRLSIL.